This TCR beta chain was recorded in a study of STAT3 mutations in large granular lymphocyte leukemia. Findings and limits, study-wide: Every T-LGLL patient had at least one immunodominant TCRbeta clonotype. Differing intervals and regimens complicate linking therapy response to clone burden. All newly emerging clones after therapy were STAT3 wild type.

As to this clone: What it binds is unknown.

The V gene's germline CDR1 is MNHEY and CDR2 SVGAGI. The CDR3 extends over 14 amino acids. Trimming took off 4 bases at V and 0 bases at J, with 7 bases between the two ends. Each sample's TCRbeta library yielded on average approximately 41,000 productive templates. Assay: immunoSEQ multiplex PCR; the TCRdb copy retains only in-frame clones and omits some. The sample shows roughly 40,000 clones, roughly 90% of them seen only once. This clonotype was obtained from a human donor with T large granular lymphocyte leukemia. Some clones in this sample may be carry-over from other donors' samples. What was sequenced was PBMCs. The genes are TRBV6-5 and TRBJ1-3; D unresolved. The chain's CDR3 is CASSSPSSGNTIYF. The CDR3 DNA reads TGTGCCAGCAGTTCCCCAAGCTCTGGAAACACCATATATTTT.